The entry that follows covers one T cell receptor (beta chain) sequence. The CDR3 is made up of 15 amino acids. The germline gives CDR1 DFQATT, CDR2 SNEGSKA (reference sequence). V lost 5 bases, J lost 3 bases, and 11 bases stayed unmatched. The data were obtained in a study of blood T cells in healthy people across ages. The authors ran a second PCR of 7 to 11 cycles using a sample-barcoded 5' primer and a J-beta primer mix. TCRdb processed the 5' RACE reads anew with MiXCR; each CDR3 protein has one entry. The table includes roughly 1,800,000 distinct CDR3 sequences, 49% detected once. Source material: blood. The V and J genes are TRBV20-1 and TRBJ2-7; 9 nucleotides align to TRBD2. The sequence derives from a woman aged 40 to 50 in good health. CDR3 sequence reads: CSALIPRGGRYEQYF. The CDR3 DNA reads TGCAGTGCTCTAATCCCGCGGGGGGGCCGCTACGAGCAGTACTTC.